The 6 T cell receptor beta chains below were found in one sample sequenced in a study of response to subunit inactivated influenza vaccine. TCRdb re-called the RT-PCR reads with MiXCR, one entry per CDR3 protein. The sample records 560,000 or so distinct CDR3 sequences, approximately 7.6% being singletons. Sequenced material: PBMCs from blood, taken roughly 24 months after vaccination. The receptors were sampled from a man in his fifties or sixties who received an inactivated influenza vaccine.

This clonotype was counted between two and nine times. This chain links TRBV5-1 with TRBJ2-3; D is undetermined. V lost 0 bases, J lost 2 bases, and 10 bases lay in between. The CDR3 runs to 15 residues. CDR1 and CDR2 (germline): SGHRS, YFSETQ. Here the CDR3 reads CASSLGRAVTDTQYF. The CDR3, as DNA: TGCGCCAGCAGCTTGGGTAGGGCTGTCACAGATACGCAGTATTTT.

The sample holds many counts of this clonotype. The chain employs TRBV10-3 and TRBJ2-5, with 8 positions matching TRBD1. The CDR3 runs to 14 residues. Germline values: CDR1 ENHRY, CDR2 SYGVKD. The CDR3 nucleotides are TGTAACACCAGTCGGGCAGGGGGCGGAGAGACCCAGTACTTC. It is translated as CNTSRAGGGETQYF.

This clonotype came up a few times. The chain joins TRBV29-1 to TRBJ2-7; the D gene could be TRBD1 or TRBD2 (5 bases each). Germline CDR1 SQVTM, CDR2 ANQGSEA. The CDR3 totals 15 residues. The V end lost 2 bases, the J end lost 2 bases, and 16 bases lay between the germline ends. The CDR3, as DNA: TGCAGCGTTGAATCCGGGGTGGGGGACGCCTACGAGCAGTACTTC. Its translation: CSVESGVGDAYEQYF.

There are many counts of this clonotype. DNA for the CDR3: TGCGCCAGCAGCGCCACAGGGTTTGGGCAGTTCTTC. Translating it yields CASSATGFGQFF. This chain uses TRBV5-1 with TRBJ2-1; tentative D call: TRBD1 (6 bases). Germline-derived CDR1 and CDR2 are SGHRS and YFSETQ. The ends were cut back, 4 bases at V and 12 bases at J, with 14 bases in the middle. The length of the CDR3 is 12 residues.

Only a few counts were recorded for this clonotype. V and J are TRBV11-3 and TRBJ1-1, with D perhaps TRBD1 (5 bases). Germline values: CDR1 SGHNT, CDR2 YENEEA. The ends were cut back, 5 bases at V and 6 bases at J, with 28 bases in the middle. This CDR3 region has 18 residues. CDR3 in amino acids: CASSLTFDSRGRKPEAFF. CDR3 in DNA: TGTGCCAGCAGCCTAACCTTTGATTCACGGGGGAGGAAGCCTGAAGCTTTCTTT.

In its sample, this clonotype was seen many times. The chain combines TRBV10-3 with TRBJ2-5; no clear D. The CDR3 is made up of 12 amino acids. The V end was cut by 8 bases, the J end by 2 bases, with 9 bases between. Germline V gene lookup returns CDR1 ENHRY and CDR2 SYGVKD. For the CDR3, the DNA is TGTGCCATCGGCGAGAGACAAGAGACCCAGTACTTC. The encoded protein is CAIGERQETQYF.